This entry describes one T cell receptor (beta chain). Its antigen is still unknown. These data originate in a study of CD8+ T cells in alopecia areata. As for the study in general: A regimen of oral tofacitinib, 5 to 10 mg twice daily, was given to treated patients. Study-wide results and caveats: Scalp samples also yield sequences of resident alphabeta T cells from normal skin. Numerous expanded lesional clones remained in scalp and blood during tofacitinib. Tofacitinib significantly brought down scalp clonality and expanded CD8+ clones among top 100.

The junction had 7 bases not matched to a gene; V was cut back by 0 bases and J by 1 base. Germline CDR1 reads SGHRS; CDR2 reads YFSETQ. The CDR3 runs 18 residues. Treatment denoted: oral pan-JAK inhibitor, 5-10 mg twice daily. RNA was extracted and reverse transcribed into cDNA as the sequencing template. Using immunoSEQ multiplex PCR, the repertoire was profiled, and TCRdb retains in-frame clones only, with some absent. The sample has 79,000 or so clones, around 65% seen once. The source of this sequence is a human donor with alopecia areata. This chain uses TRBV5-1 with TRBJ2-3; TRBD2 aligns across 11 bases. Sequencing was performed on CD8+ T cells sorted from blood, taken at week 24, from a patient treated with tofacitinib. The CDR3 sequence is CASSLVPSGGTGTDTQYF. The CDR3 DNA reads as TGCGCCAGCAGCTTGGTACCTAGCGGGGGGACCGGCACAGATACGCAGTATTTT.